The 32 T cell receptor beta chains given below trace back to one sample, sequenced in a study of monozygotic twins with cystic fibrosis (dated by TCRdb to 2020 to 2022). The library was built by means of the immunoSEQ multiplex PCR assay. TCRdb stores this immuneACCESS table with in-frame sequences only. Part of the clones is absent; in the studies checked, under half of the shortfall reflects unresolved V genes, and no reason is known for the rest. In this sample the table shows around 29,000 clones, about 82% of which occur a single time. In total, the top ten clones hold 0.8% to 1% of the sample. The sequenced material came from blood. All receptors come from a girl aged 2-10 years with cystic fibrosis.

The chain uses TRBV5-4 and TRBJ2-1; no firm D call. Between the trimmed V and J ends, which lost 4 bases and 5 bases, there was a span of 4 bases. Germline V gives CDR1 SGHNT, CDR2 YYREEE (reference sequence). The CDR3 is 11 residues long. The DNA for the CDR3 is TGTGCCAGCAGCCTTGACAATGAGCAGTTCTTC. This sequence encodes CASSLDNEQFF.

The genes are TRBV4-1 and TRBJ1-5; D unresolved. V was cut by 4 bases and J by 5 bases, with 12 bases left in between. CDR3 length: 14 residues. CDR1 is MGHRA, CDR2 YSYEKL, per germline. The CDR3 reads CASSRSGPDQPQHF. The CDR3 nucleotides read TGCGCCAGCAGCCGGTCAGGCCCCGATCAGCCCCAGCATTTT.

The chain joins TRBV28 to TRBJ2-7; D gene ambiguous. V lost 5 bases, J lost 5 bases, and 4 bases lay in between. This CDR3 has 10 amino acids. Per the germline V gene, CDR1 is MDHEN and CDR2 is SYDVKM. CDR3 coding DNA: TGTGCCAGCAGTGACCACGAGCAGTACTTC. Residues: CASSDHEQYF.

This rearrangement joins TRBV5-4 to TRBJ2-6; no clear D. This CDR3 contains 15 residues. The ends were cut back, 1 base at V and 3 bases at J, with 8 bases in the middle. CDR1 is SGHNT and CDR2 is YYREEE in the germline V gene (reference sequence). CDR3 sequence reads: CASSLPGGGANVLTF. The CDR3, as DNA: TGTGCCAGCAGCTTGCCGGGCGGTGGGGCCAACGTCCTGACTTTC. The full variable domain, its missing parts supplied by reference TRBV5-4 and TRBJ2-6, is ETGVTQSPTHLIKTRGQQVTLRCSSQSGHNTVSWYQQALGQGPQFIFQYYREEENGRGNFPPRFSGLQFPNYSSELNVNALELDDSALYLCASSLPGGGANVLTFGAGSRLTVL.

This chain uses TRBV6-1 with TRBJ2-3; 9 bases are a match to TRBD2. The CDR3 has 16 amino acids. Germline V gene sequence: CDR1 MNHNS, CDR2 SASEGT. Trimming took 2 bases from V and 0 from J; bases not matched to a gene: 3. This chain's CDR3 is CASSESSGGSTDTQYF. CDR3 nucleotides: TGTGCCAGCAGTGAAAGTAGCGGGGGAAGCACAGATACGCAGTATTTT.

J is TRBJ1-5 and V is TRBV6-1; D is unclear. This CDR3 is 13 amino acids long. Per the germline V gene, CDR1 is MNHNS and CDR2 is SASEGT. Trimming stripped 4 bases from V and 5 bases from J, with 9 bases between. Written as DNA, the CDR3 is TGTGCCAGCAGTGTACGAGAGGATCAGCCCCAGCATTTT. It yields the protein CASSVREDQPQHF.

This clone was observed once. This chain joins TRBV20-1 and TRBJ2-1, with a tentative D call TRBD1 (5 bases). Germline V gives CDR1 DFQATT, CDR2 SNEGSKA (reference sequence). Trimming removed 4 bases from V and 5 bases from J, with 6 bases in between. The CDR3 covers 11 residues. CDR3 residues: CSATGNNEQFF. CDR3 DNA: TGCAGTGCTACAGGGAACAATGAGCAGTTCTTC.

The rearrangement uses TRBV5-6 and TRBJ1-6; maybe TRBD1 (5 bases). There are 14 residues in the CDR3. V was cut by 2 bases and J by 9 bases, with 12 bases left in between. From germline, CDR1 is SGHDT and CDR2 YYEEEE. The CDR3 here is CASSFGIGGSPLHF. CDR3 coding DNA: TGTGCCAGCAGCTTCGGGATCGGGGGTTCACCCCTCCACTTT.

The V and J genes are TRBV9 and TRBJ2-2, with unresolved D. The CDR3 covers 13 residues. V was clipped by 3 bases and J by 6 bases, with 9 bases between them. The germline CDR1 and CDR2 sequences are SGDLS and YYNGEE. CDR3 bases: TGTGCCAGCAGCGATCTAGTCTCCGGGGAGCTGTTTTTT. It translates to CASSDLVSGELFF.

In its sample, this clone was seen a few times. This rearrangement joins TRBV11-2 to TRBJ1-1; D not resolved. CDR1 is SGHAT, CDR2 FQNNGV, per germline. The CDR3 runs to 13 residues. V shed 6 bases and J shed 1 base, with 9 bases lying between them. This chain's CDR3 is CASRGMWNTEAFF. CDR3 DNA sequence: TGTGCCAGCAGAGGAATGTGGAACACTGAAGCTTTCTTT. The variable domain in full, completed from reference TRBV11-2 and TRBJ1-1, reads EAGVAQSPRYKIIEKRQSVAFWCNPISGHATLYWYQQILGQGPKLLIQFQNNGVVDDSQLPKDRFSAERLKGVDSTLKIQPAKLEDSAVYLCASRGMWNTEAFFGQGTRLTVV.

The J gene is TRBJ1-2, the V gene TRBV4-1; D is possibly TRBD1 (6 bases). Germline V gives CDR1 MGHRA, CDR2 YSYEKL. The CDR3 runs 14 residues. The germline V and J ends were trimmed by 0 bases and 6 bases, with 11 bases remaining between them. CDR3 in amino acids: CASSQEGGHNGYTF. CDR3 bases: TGCGCCAGCAGCCAAGAAGGGGGGCATAATGGCTACACCTTC.

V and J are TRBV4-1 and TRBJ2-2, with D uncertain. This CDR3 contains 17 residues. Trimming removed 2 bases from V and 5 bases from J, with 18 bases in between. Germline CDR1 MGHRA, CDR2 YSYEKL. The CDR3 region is CASSQPTLSDLTGELFF. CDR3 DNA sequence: TGCGCCAGCAGCCAACCCACACTATCCGACCTTACCGGGGAGCTGTTTTTT.

This chain's CDR3 is CASRAGLGELFF. CDR3 nucleotide sequence: TGTGCCAGCAGGGCGGGCCTCGGGGAGCTGTTTTTT. This sequence joins TRBV9 and TRBJ2-2, with D possibly being TRBD2 (5 bases). The germline V and J ends were trimmed by 5 bases and 7 bases, with 9 bases remaining between them. Germline V gene sequence: CDR1 SGDLS, CDR2 YYNGEE. The CDR3 extends over 12 amino acids.

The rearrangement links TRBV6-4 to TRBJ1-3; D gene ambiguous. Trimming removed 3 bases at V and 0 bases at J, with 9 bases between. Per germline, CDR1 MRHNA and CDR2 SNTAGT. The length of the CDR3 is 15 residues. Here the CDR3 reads CASSESRDSGNTIYF. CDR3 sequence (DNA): TGTGCCAGCAGTGAAAGCCGAGACTCTGGAAACACCATATATTTT.

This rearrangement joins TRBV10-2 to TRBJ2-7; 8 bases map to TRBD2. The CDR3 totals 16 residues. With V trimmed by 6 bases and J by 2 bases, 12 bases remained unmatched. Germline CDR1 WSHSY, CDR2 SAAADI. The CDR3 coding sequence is TGCGCCAGCAGATACGGGGCGGGACTAGGCGCCTACGAGCAGTACTTC. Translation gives CASRYGAGLGAYEQYF.

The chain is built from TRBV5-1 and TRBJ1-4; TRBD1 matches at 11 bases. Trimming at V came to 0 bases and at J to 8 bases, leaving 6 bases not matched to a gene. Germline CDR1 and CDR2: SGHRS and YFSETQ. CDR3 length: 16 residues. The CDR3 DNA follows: TGCGCCAGCAGCTTGGCCATCGGGACAGGGGGGGAAAAACTGTTTTTT. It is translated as CASSLAIGTGGEKLFF.

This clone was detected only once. The CDR3 sequence is CASSGSGQGDYEQYF. The CDR3 DNA sequence: TGTGCCAGCAGCGGAAGCGGACAGGGAGACTACGAGCAGTACTTC. V gene TRBV9 combines with J gene TRBJ2-7; TRBD1 agrees at 8 bases. This CDR3 region has 15 residues. Trimming at V came to 3 bases and at J to 3 bases, leaving 8 bases not matched to a gene. The germline gives CDR1 SGDLS, CDR2 YYNGEE.

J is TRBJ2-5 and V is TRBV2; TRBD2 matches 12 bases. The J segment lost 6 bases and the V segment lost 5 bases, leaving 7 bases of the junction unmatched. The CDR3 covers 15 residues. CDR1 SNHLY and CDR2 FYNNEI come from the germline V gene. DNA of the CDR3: TGTGCCAGCAGTACCGGGACTAGCGGGTATAAGACCCAGTACTTC. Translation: CASSTGTSGYKTQYF.

DNA for the CDR3: TGTGCCAGCAGCTTTCCCACAGGGGACTGGAGGAACACCGGGGAGCTGTTTTTT. Residues: CASSFPTGDWRNTGELFF. The rearrangement uses TRBV11-2 and TRBJ2-2, with D possibly matching TRBD1 (7 bases). There are 18 residues in the CDR3. V lost 3 bases to trimming and J lost 1 base, with 18 bases between them. Germline CDR1 reads SGHAT; CDR2 reads FQNNGV. Complete variable domain (other parts from reference TRBV11-2 and TRBJ2-2): EAGVAQSPRYKIIEKRQSVAFWCNPISGHATLYWYQQILGQGPKLLIQFQNNGVVDDSQLPKDRFSAERLKGVDSTLKIQPAKLEDSAVYLCASSFPTGDWRNTGELFFGEGSRLTVL.

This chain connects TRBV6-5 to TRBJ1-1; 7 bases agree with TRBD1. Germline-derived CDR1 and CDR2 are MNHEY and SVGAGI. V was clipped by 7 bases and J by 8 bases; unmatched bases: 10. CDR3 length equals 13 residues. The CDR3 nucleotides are TGTGCCAGCACAAAGGACAGGTCCCGCGAAGCTTTCTTT. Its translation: CASTKDRSREAFF.

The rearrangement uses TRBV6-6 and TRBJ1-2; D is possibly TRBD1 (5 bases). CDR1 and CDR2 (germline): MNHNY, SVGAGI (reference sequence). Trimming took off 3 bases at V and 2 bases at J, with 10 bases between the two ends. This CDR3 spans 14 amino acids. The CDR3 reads CASSYQGPNYGYTF. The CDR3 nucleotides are TGTGCCAGCAGTTATCAGGGACCAAACTATGGCTACACCTTC.

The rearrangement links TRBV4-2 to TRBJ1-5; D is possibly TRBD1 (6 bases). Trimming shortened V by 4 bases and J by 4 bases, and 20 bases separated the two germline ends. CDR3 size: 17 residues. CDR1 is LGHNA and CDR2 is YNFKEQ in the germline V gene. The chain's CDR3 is CASSPQRSFRGNQPQHF. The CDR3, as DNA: TGTGCCAGCAGCCCCCAAAGGTCATTCAGGGGAAATCAGCCCCAGCATTTT.

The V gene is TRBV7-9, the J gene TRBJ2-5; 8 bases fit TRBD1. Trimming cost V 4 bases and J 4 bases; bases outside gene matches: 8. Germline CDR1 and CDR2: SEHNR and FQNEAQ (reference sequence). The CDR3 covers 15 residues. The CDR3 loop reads CASSYRTGSIETQYF. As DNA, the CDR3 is TGTGCCAGCAGCTACAGGACAGGGTCTATAGAGACCCAGTACTTC.

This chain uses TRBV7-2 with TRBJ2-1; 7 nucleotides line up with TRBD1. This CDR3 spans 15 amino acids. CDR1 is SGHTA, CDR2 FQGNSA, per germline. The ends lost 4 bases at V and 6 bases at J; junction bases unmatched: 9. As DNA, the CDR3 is TGTGCCAGCAGCTGGCGGCTGGCAGGGGGCAATGAGCAGTTCTTC. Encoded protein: CASSWRLAGGNEQFF.

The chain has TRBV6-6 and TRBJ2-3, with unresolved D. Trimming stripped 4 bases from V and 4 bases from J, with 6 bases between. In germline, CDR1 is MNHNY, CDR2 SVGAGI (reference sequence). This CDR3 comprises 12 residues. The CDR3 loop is CASSSISDTQYF. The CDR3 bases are TGTGCCAGCAGTTCAATATCAGATACGCAGTATTTT.

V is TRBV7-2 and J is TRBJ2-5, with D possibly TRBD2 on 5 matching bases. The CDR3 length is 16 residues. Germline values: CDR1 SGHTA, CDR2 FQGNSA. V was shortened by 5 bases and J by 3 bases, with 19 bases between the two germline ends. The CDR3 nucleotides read TGTGCCAGCAGCCAGAGGGCGGGTGTGAAAGAAGAGACCCAGTACTTC. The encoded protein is CASSQRAGVKEETQYF.

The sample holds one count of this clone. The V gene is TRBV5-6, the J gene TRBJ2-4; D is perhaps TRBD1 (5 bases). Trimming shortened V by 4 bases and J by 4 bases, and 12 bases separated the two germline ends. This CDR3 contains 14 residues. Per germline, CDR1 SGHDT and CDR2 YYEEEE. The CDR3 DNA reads TGTGCCAGCAGCCAAGGACACTTTAAAAACATTCAGTACTTC. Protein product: CASSQGHFKNIQYF.

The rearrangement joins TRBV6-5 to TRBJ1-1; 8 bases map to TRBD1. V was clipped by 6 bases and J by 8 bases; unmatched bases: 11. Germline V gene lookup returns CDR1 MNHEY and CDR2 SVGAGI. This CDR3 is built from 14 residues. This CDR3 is CASRQGAGIGEAFF. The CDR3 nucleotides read TGTGCCAGCAGGCAGGGGGCGGGAATAGGAGAAGCTTTCTTT.

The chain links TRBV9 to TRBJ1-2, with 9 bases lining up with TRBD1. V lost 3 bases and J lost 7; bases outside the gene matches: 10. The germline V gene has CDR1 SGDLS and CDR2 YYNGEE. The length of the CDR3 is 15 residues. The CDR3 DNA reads TGTGCCAGCAGCGCCTACGACAGGGGGTGGGGTGGCTACACCTTC. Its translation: CASSAYDRGWGGYTF.

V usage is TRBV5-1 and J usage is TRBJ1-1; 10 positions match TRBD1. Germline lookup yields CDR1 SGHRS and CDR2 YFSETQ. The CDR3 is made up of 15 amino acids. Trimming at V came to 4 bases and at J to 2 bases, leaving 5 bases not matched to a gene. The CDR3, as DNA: TGCGCCAGCAGCGGACAGGGGGTAGTAAACACTGAAGCTTTCTTT. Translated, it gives CASSGQGVVNTEAFF. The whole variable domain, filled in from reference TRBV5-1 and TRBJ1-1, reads KAGVTQTPRYLIKTRGQQVTLSCSPISGHRSVSWYQQTPGQGLQFLFEYFSETQRNKGNFPGRFSGRQFSNSRSEMNVSTLELGDSALYLCASSGQGVVNTEAFFGQGTRLTVV.

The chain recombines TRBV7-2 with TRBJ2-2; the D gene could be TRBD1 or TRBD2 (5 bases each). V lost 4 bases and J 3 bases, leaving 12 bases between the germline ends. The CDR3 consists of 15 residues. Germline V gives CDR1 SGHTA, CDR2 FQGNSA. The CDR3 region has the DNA TGTGCCAGCAGCTCGTATGGGGGAGACACCGGGGAGCTGTTTTTT. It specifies CASSSYGGDTGELFF.

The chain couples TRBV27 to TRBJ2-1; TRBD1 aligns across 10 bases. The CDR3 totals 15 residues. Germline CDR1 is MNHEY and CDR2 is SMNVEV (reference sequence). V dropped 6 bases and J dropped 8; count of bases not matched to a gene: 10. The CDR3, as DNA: TGTGCCAGCAGCCGGACAGGGGGAAGGACTCATGAGCAGTTCTTC. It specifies CASSRTGGRTHEQFF.